Listed below are T cell receptor beta chains from one sample, sequenced in a study of T cells expressing NK-cell markers. TCRdb derives one entry per CDR3 protein from the 5' RACE reads, leaving out DNA. This table holds under 500,000 distinct CDR3 sequences. Sequenced: blood T cells: a sorted CD56 or NKG2C T cell subset, CD4+ or CD8+ T cells, or bulk PBMC T cells (not recorded which). The receptors come from a woman aged 18-69 years in good health. Each CDR3 is given with its conserved first and last residue.

TRBV7-2	TRBJ2-5	CASSLVLAFQETQYF
TRBV4-2	TRBJ2-1	CASSHPGTSGANEQFF
TRBV10-3	TRBJ2-2	CAISGLGVTGELFF
TRBV27	TRBJ1-1	CASSLVLNTEAFF
TRBV20-1	TRBJ1-5	CSSGTAQPQHF
TRBV27	TRBJ2-7	CASSTSLGPFYEQYF
TRBV7-2	TRBJ2-3	CASSNLAGAADTQYF
TRBV15	TRBJ2-3	CATSSFFGDTQYF
TRBV5-1	TRBJ2-5	CASSSGTSGGETQYF
TRBV30	TRBJ2-6	CAWSVWDRGSGANVLTF
TRBV5-5	TRBJ2-2	CASSGAGTGATGELFF
TRBV3-1	TRBJ2-1	CASSQGGRLAGNEQFF
TRBV9	TRBJ2-3	CASSVDPSWPQYF